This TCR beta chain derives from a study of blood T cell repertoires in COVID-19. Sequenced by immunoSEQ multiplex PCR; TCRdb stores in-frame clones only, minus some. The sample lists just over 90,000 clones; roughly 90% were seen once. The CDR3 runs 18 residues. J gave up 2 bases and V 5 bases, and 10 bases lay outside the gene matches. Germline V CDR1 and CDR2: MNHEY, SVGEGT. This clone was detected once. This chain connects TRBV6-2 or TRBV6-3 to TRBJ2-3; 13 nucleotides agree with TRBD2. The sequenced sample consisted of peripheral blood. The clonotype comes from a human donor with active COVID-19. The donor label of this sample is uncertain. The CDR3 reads CASSNLKTSGGNTDTQYF. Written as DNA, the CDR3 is TGTGCCAGCAGTAACCTCAAGACTAGCGGGGGGAACACAGATACGCAGTATTTT.